The 23 T cell receptor beta chains reported below all come from one sample, sequenced in a study of T cells of healthy individuals. TCRdb processed the 5' RACE reads anew with MiXCR; each CDR3 protein has one entry. The table includes over 95,000 distinct CDR3 sequences, approximately 15% detected once. These receptors came from a human donor in good health.

This clonotype was detected a few times. V gene TRBV6-6 combines with J gene TRBJ2-2; D ambiguous. The V end was cut by 5 bases, the J end by 3 bases, with 19 bases between. This CDR3 has 17 residues. The germline gives CDR1 MNHNY, CDR2 SVGAGI (reference sequence). CDR3 region: CASSEVDAQSHTGELFF. The CDR3 region has the DNA TGTGCCAGCAGTGAAGTAGATGCCCAGTCCCACACCGGGGAGCTGTTTTTT.

This clonotype showed up many times. The V call is TRBV5-5, the J call TRBJ1-4; D gene unclear. Germline CDR1 reads SGHKS; CDR2 reads YYEKEE (reference sequence). With 4 bases removed from V and 7 bases from J, the gap between germline ends came to 17 bases. The CDR3 contains 15 residues. CDR3 nucleotide sequence: TGTGCCAGCAGCCCTCCGGGAGCGGCTGCTGAAAAACTGTTTTTT. Amino acid sequence: CASSPPGAAAEKLFF.

This rearrangement joins TRBV13 to TRBJ2-1, with 7 nucleotides matching TRBD2. Germline V gene data show CDR1 as PRHDT and CDR2 as FYEKMQ (reference sequence). Unmatched junction bases numbered 10, after V lost 8 bases and J lost 6 bases. The CDR3 runs to 14 residues. The CDR3 is CASSWGGIANEQFF. In DNA, the CDR3 is TGTGCCAGCTCGTGGGGGGGGATCGCCAATGAGCAGTTCTTC.

This clonotype was recorded a few times. The chain uses TRBV20-1 and TRBJ2-1; D gene uncertain. The CDR3 is made up of 12 amino acids. CDR1 is DFQATT and CDR2 is SNEGSKA in the germline V gene (reference sequence). V lost 7 bases and J lost 2, with 9 bases in between. The CDR3 DNA sequence: TGCAGTGTTGGGCGTCCCTACAATGAGCAGTTCTTC. This encodes CSVGRPYNEQFF.

This clonotype was counted ten times or more. This chain connects TRBV29-1 to TRBJ2-5; D is unresolved. The CDR3 sequence is 13 residues long. Trimming took 4 bases from V and 2 from J, leaving 11 bases between them. Germline V gives CDR1 SQVTM, CDR2 ANQGSEA. CDR3 nucleotides: TGCAGCGTTGCATCGACCGTACAAGAGACCCAGTACTTC. The encoded protein is CSVASTVQETQYF.

The sample holds a few counts of this clonotype. This chain uses TRBV28 with TRBJ1-2; D unresolved. V was pared by 6 bases and J by 2 bases, with 10 bases between. This CDR3 contains 13 residues. Germline CDR1 MDHEN, CDR2 SYDVKM. The CDR3 is CASRTNGNYGYTF. CDR3 coding DNA: TGTGCCAGCAGGACCAATGGGAACTATGGCTACACCTTC.

This clonotype occurred many times. The V gene is TRBV9, the J gene TRBJ2-5; a weak D match, TRBD1 (5 bases). The germline V gene encodes CDR1 SGDLS and CDR2 YYNGEE. V was cut by 0 bases and J by 0 bases, with 12 bases left in between. The CDR3 runs 16 residues. In nucleotides, the CDR3 is TGTGCCAGCAGCGTAGGGGGCAGGCGATACCAAGAGACCCAGTACTTC. Translating it yields CASSVGGRRYQETQYF.

This clonotype appeared many times. The chain has TRBV5-1 and TRBJ2-5, with 7 positions matching TRBD1. With V trimmed by 0 bases and J by 2 bases, 7 bases remained unmatched. CDR1 is SGHRS and CDR2 is YFSETQ in the germline V gene. The CDR3 runs to 16 residues. As DNA, the CDR3 is TGCGCCAGCAGCTTGGGGGACAGTACGGGACAAGAGACCCAGTACTTC. This sequence encodes CASSLGDSTGQETQYF.

This clonotype was counted ten times or more. The chain uses TRBV12-3 or TRBV12-4 and TRBJ1-5; TRBD1 aligns across 10 bases. CDR3 size: 18 residues. The ends lost 5 bases at V and 9 bases at J; junction bases unmatched: 19. The CDR3 nucleotides are TGTGCCAGCAGTCCACAGTCCTACCGGGACAGGGGAGCATGGCCCCAGCATTTT. Residues: CASSPQSYRDRGAWPQHF.

This clonotype occurred many times. The chain combines TRBV6-1 with TRBJ1-5; 10 bases align to TRBD1. The V and J ends lost 3 bases and 6 bases, in that order; junction bases with no gene match: 5. The CDR3 has 15 amino acids. Germline CDR1 MNHNS, CDR2 SASEGT. The CDR3 is CASSDGDRGGQPQHF. DNA for the CDR3: TGTGCCAGCAGTGATGGGGACAGGGGTGGTCAGCCCCAGCATTTT.

This clonotype was found many times. The chain uses TRBV6-2 or TRBV6-3 and TRBJ2-7; D ambiguous. Trimming cost V 7 bases and J 1 base, with 8 bases left between them. Germline V gene lookup returns CDR1 MNHEY and CDR2 SVGEGT. This CDR3 is 12 amino acids long. CDR3 loop: CASKTDSYEQYF. CDR3 in DNA: TGTGCCAGCAAGACCGATTCCTACGAGCAGTACTTC.

This rearrangement joins TRBV20-1 to TRBJ2-5; the match to TRBD2 covers 7 bases. CDR3 size: 13 residues. V was clipped by 6 bases and J by 5 bases; unmatched bases: 9. Germline CDR1 DFQATT, CDR2 SNEGSKA (reference sequence). Written as DNA, the CDR3 is TGCAGTGCCCGCCGGGCTAGCGGTGAGACCCAGTACTTC. Translated, it gives CSARRASGETQYF.

This clonotype has only a few counts. The chain is built from TRBV7-3 and TRBJ1-4, with 10 bases lining up with TRBD1. In germline, CDR1 is SGHTA, CDR2 FQGTGA. After removal of 5 bases from V and 7 bases from J, the junction contained 7 bases not matched to a gene. The CDR3 contains 15 residues. CDR3 bases: TGTGCCAGCAGCCTTCGGGACAGGGGTCGTGAAAAACTGTTTTTT. Translated, it gives CASSLRDRGREKLFF.

V usage is TRBV3-1 and J usage is TRBJ2-5, with 10 bases aligning to TRBD2. The CDR3 spans 17 residues. J lost 1 base, V lost 1 base, and 6 bases had no gene match. Germline V lookup: CDR1 LGHDT, CDR2 YNNKEL (reference sequence). In DNA form, the CDR3 reads TGTGCCAGCAGCCAAGCCTACCTAGCGGGGGCCCAAGAGACCCAGTACTTC. This codes for CASSQAYLAGAQETQYF.

This clonotype was found a few times. V usage is TRBV6-6 and J usage is TRBJ1-4, with TRBD1 matching over 8 bases. CDR1 is MNHNY, CDR2 SVGAGI, per germline (reference sequence). CDR3 size: 17 residues. Trimming removed 6 bases from V and 5 bases from J; junction bases left unmatched: 14. The CDR3 bases are TGTGCCAGCAGAACCGACAGGGGAGGAGGTCAAAATGAAAAACTGTTTTTT. It is translated as CASRTDRGGGQNEKLFF.

This chain uses TRBV5-1 with TRBJ2-3; a weak D match, TRBD2 (6 bases). Trimming left V 3 bases short and J 5 bases short, with 10 bases between. Germline values: CDR1 SGHRS, CDR2 YFSETQ. The CDR3 length is 13 residues. CDR3 coding DNA: TGCGCCAGCAGCTACACGGGAGAAGATACGCAGTATTTT. This encodes CASSYTGEDTQYF.

This clonotype was seen only a few times. This chain joins TRBV12-3 or TRBV12-4 and TRBJ1-5; D unresolved. The CDR3 is 19 residues long. Trimming took off 3 bases at V and 3 bases at J, with 24 bases between the two ends. CDR3 loop: CASSFYLSIGQSYNQPQHF. For the CDR3, the DNA is TGTGCCAGCAGTTTTTATCTTAGCATTGGTCAGTCTTACAATCAGCCCCAGCATTTT.

J is TRBJ1-6 and V is TRBV13, with D unresolved. The CDR3 consists of 15 residues. Trimming cost V 1 base and J 5 bases, with 9 bases left between them. The germline gives CDR1 PRHDT, CDR2 FYEKMQ (reference sequence). The CDR3 region has the DNA TGTGCCAGCAGCTTAGCCGGCCGAGATAATTCACCCCTCCACTTT. It specifies CASSLAGRDNSPLHF.

This clonotype turned up a few times. J is TRBJ2-3 and V is TRBV20-1; 12 nucleotides match TRBD2. This CDR3 has 16 amino acids. Trimming at V came to 6 bases and at J to 4 bases, leaving 11 bases not matched to a gene. CDR1 is DFQATT, CDR2 SNEGSKA, per germline (reference sequence). The CDR3 here is CSAEPRLAGDADTQYF. DNA of the CDR3: TGCAGTGCGGAACCCCGACTAGCGGGAGACGCAGATACGCAGTATTTT.

This chain uses TRBV7-3 with TRBJ2-6; D perhaps matches TRBD1 (5 bases). CDR1 is SGHTA, CDR2 FQGTGA, per germline. The CDR3 consists of 16 residues. V was cut by 6 bases and J by 0 bases, with 12 bases left in between. The CDR3 DNA reads as TGTGCCAGCAGTTTTGACAGACCCTCTGGGGCCAACGTCCTGACTTTC. Its translation: CASSFDRPSGANVLTF.

This clonotype has ten or more counts. The chain combines TRBV28 with TRBJ1-5, with D unresolved. V was clipped by 1 base and J by 1 base, with 5 bases between them. The CDR3 totals 14 residues. The germline gives CDR1 MDHEN, CDR2 SYDVKM. The CDR3 reads CASSLSGSNQPQHF. Written as DNA, the CDR3 is TGTGCCAGCAGTTTATCAGGCAGCAATCAGCCCCAGCATTTT.

The genes are TRBV6-5 and TRBJ1-1, with D uncertain. The V and J ends lost 0 bases and 1 base respectively, with 9 bases between them. Per germline, CDR1 MNHEY and CDR2 SVGAGI. This CDR3 has 15 amino acids. CDR3 in DNA: TGTGCCAGCAGTTACTCGTCCTTAGGGAACACTGAAGCTTTCTTT. It translates to CASSYSSLGNTEAFF.

This clonotype showed up just a few times. The chain employs TRBV28 and TRBJ1-6; no clear D gene. CDR1 and CDR2 (germline): MDHEN, SYDVKM. V was cut by 4 bases and J by 7 bases, with 5 bases left in between. This CDR3 region has 12 residues. CDR3 nucleotide sequence: TGTGCCAGCAGTTCATTGAATTCACCCCTCCACTTT. Translation: CASSSLNSPLHF. Based on the CDR3 plus reference TRBV28 and TRBJ1-6, the full variable domain is DVKVTQSSRYLVKRTGEKVFLECVQDMDHENMFWYRQDPGLGLRLIYFSYDVKMKEKGDIPEGYSVSREKKERFSLILESASTNQTSMYLCASSSLNSPLHFGNGTRLTVT.